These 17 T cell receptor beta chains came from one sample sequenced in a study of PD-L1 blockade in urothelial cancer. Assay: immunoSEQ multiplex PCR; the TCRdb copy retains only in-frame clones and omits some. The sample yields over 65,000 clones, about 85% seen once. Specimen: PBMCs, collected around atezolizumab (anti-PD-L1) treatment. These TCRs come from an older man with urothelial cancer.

The CDR3 DNA sequence: TGTGCCAGCAGCCAAGCAACTAGCGGGAGTTGGGAGACCCAGTACTTC. Encoded protein: CASSQATSGSWETQYF. The chain employs TRBV4-2 and TRBJ2-5, with TRBD2 matching over 11 bases. Germline CDR1 LGHNA, CDR2 YNFKEQ. V shed 1 base and J 5 bases; nucleotides not matched to a gene: 6. The CDR3 spans 16 residues.

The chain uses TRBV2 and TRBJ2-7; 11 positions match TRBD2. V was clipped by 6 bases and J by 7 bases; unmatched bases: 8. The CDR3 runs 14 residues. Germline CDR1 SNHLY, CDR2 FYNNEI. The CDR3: CASSELAGAREQYF. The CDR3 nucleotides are TGTGCCAGCAGCGAACTAGCGGGAGCTCGAGAGCAGTACTTC.

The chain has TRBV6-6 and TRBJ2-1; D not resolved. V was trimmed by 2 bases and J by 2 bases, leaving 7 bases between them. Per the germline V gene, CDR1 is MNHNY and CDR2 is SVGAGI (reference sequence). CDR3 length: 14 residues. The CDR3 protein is CASSYQIPYNEQFF. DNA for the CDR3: TGTGCCAGCAGTTACCAGATCCCCTACAATGAGCAGTTCTTC.

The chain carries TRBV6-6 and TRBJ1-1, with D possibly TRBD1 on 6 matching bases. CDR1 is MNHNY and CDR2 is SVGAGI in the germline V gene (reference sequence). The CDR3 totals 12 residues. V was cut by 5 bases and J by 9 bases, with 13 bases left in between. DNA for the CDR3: TGTGCCAGCAGTCCTGGGGGGGCACAAGCTTTCTTT. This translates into CASSPGGAQAFF.

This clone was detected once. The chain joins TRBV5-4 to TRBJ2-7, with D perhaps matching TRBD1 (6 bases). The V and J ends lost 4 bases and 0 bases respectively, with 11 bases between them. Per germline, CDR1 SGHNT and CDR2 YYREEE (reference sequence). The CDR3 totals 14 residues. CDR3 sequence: CASSGTTGSYEQYF. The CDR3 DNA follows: TGTGCCAGCAGCGGGACGACAGGCTCCTACGAGCAGTACTTC.

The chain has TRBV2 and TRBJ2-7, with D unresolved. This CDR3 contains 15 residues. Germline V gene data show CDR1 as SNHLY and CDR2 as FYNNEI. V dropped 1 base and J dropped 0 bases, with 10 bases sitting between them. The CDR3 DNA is TGTGCCAGCAGTGAAGAGTCAGGTGCCTCCTACGAGCAGTACTTC. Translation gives CASSEESGASYEQYF.

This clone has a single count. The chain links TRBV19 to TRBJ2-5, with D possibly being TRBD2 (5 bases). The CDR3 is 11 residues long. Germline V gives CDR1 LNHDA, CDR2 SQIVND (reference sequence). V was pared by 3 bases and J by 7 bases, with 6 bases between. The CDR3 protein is CASSIAGTQYF. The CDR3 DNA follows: TGTGCCAGTAGTATCGCGGGGACCCAGTACTTC.

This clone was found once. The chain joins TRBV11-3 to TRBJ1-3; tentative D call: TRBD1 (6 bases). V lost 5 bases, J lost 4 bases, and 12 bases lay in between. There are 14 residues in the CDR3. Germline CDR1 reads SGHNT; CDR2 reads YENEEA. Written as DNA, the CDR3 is TGTGCCAGCAGCCTCGGGACATCAGGAAACACCATATATTTT. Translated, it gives CASSLGTSGNTIYF. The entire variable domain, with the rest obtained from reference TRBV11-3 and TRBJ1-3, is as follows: EAGVVQSPRYKIIEKKQPVAFWCNPISGHNTLYWYLQNLGQGPELLIRYENEEAVDDSQLPKDRFSAERLKGVDSTLKIQPAELGDSAVYLCASSLGTSGNTIYFGEGSWLTVV.

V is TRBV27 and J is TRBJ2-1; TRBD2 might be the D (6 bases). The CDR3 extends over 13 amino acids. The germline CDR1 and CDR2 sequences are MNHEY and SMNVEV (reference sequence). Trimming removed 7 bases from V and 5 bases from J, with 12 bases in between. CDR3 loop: CASKLAVNNEQFF. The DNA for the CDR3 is TGTGCCAGCAAATTAGCGGTAAACAATGAGCAGTTCTTC.

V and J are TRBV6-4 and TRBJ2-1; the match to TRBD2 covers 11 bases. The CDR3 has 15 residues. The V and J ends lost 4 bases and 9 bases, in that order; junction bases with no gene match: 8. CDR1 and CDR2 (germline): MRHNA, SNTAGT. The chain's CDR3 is CASSALAGAVGEQFF. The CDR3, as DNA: TGTGCCAGCAGTGCACTAGCGGGGGCAGTAGGTGAGCAGTTCTTC.

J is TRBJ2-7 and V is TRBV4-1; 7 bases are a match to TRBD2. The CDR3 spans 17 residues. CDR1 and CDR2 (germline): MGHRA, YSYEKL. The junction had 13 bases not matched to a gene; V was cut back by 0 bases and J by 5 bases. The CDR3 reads CASSQDPRTRRSNEQYF. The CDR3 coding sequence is TGCGCCAGCAGCCAAGATCCCCGGACTAGAAGATCCAACGAGCAGTACTTC.

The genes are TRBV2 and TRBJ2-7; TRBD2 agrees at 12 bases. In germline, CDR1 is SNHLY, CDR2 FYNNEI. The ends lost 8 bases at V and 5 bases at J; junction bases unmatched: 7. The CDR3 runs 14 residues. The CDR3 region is CASAPGLAGHEQYF. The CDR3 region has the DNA TGTGCCAGCGCCCCGGGACTAGCGGGCCACGAGCAGTACTTC.

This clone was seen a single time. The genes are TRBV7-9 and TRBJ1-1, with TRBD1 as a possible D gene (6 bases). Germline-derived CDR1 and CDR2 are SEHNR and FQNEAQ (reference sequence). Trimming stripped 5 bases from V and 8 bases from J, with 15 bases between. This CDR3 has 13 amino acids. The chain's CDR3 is CASSQGSTGEAFF. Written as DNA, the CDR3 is TGTGCCAGCAGCCAAGGAAGTACAGGGGAAGCTTTCTTT.

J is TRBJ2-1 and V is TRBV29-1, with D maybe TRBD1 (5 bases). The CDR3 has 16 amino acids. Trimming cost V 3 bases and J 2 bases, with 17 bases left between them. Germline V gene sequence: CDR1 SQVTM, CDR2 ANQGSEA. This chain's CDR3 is CSVDGVRAVTYNEQFF. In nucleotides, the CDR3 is TGCAGCGTTGATGGCGTCAGGGCGGTAACCTACAATGAGCAGTTCTTC.

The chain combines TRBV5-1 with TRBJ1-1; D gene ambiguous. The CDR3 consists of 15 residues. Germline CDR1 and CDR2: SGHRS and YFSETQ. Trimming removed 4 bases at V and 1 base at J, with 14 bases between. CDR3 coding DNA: TGCGCCAGCAGCCCGGTTTGGGCCGGGAACACTGAAGCTTTCTTT. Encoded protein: CASSPVWAGNTEAFF.

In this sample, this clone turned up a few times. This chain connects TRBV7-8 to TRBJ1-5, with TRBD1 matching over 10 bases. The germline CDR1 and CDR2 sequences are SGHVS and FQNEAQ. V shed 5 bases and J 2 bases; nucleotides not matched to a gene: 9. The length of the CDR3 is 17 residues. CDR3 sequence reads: CASSSQTGGRGNQPQHF. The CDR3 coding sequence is TGTGCCAGCAGCAGCCAGACAGGGGGCAGGGGCAATCAGCCCCAGCATTTT.

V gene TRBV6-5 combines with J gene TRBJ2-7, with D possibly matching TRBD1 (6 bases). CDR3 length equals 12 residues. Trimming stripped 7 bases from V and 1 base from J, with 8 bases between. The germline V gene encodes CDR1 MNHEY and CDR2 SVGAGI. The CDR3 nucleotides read TGTGCCAGCACGGACAGTTCCTACGAGCAGTACTTC. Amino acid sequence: CASTDSSYEQYF.